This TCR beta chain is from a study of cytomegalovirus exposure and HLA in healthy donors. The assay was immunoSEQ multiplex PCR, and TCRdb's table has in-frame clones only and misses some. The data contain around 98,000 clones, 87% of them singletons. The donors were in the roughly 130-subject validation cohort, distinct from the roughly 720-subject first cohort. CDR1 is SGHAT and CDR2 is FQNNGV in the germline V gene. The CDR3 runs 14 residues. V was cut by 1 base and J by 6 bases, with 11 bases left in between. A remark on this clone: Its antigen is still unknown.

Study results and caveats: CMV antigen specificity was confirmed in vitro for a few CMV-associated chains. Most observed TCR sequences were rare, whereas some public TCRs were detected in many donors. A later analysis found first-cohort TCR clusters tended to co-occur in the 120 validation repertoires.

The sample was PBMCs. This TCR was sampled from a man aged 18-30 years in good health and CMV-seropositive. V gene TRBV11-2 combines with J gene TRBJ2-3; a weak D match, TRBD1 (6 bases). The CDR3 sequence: CASSLGTRGDTQYF. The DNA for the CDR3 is TGTGCCAGCAGCTTAGGGACGAGGGGGGATACGCAGTATTTT.